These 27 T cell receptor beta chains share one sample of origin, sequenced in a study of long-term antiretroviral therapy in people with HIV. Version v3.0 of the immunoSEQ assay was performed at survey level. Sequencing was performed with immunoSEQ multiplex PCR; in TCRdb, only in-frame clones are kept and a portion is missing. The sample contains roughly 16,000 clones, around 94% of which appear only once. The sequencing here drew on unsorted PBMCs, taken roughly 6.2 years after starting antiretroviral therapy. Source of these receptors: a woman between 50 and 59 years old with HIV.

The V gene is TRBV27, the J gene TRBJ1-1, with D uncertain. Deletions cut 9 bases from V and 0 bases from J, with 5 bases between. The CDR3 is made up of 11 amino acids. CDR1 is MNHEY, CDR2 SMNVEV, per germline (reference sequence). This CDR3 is CASRMNTEAFF. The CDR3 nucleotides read TGTGCCAGTCGGATGAACACTGAAGCTTTCTTT.

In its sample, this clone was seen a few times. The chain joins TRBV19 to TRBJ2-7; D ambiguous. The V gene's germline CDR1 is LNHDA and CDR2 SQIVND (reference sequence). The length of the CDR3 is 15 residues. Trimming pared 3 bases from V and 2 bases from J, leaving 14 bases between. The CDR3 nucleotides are TGTGCCAGTAGTATGGACCCTACGGCGACCTACGAGCAGTACTTC. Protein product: CASSMDPTATYEQYF. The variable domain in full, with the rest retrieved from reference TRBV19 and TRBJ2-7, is DGGITQSPKYLFRKEGQNVTLSCEQNLNHDAMYWYRQDPGQGLRLIYYSQIVNDFQKGDIAEGYSVSREKKESFPLTVTSAQKNPTAFYLCASSMDPTATYEQYFGPGTRLTVT.

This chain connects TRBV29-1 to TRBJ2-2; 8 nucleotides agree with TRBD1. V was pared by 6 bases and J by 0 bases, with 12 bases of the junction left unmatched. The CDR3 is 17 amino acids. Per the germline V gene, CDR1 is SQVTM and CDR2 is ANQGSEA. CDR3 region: CSVGTGTGSSNTGELFF. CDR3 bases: TGCAGCGTGGGAACCGGGACAGGTTCCTCGAACACCGGGGAGCTGTTTTTT.

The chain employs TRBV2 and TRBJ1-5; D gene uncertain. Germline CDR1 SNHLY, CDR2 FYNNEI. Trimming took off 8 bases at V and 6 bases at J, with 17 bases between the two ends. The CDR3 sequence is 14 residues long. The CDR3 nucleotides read TGTGCCAGCTCAGGCCAAACGGGATTTCAGCCCCAGCATTTT. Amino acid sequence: CASSGQTGFQPQHF.

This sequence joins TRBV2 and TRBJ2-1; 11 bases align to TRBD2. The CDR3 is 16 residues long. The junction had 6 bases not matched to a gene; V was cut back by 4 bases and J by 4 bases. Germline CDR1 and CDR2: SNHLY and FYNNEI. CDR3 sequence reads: CASSVWTSGLYNEQFF. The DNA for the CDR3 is TGTGCCAGCAGTGTTTGGACTAGCGGGCTTTACAATGAGCAGTTCTTC. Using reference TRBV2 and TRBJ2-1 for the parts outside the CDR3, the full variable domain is EPEVTQTPSHQVTQMGQEVILRCVPISNHLYFYWYRQILGQKVEFLVSFYNNEISEKSEIFDDQFSVERPDGSNFTLKIRSTKLEDSAMYFCASSVWTSGLYNEQFFGPGTRLTVL.

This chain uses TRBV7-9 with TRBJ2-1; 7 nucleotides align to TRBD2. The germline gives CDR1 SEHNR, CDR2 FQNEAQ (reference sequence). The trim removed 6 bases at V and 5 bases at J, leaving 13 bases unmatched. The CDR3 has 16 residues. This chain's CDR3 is CASSTEGQRGNNEQFF. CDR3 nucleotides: TGTGCCAGCAGTACCGAGGGCCAGCGGGGAAACAATGAGCAGTTCTTC.

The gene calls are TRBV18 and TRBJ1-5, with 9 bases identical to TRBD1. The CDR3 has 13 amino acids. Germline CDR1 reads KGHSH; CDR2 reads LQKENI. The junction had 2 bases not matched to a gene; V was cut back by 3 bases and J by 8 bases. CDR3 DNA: TGTGCCAGCTCACCCGACAGGGGGGAGCCCCAGCATTTT. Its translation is CASSPDRGEPQHF.

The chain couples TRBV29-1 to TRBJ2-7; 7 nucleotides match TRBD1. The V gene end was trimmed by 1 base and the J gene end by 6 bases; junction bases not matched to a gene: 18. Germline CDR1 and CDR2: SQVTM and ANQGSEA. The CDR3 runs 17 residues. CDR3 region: CSVEGASARQGSREQYF. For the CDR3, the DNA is TGCAGCGTTGAAGGGGCCTCGGCGAGACAGGGAAGCCGCGAGCAGTACTTC.

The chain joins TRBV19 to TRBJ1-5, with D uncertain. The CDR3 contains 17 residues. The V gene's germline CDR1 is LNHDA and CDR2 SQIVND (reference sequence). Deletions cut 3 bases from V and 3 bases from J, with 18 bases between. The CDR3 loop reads CASSISRSGGDNQPQHF. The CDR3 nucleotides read TGTGCCAGTAGTATCTCCCGCTCCGGCGGGGACAATCAGCCCCAGCATTTT. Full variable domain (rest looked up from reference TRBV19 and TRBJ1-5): DGGITQSPKYLFRKEGQNVTLSCEQNLNHDAMYWYRQDPGQGLRLIYYSQIVNDFQKGDIAEGYSVSREKKESFPLTVTSAQKNPTAFYLCASSISRSGGDNQPQHFGDGTRLSIL.

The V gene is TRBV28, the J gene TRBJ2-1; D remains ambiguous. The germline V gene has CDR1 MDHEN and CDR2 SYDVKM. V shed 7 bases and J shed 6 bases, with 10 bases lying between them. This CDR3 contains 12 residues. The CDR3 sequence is CASNFYRNEQFF. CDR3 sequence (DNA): TGTGCCAGCAACTTCTATCGCAATGAGCAGTTCTTC.

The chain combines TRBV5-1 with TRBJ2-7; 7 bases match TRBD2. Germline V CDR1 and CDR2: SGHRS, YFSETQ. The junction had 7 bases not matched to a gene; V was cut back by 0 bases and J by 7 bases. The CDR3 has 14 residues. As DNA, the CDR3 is TGCGCCAGCAGCTTGGCCGTCGGGGAGGGAGAGCAGTACTTC. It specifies CASSLAVGEGEQYF.

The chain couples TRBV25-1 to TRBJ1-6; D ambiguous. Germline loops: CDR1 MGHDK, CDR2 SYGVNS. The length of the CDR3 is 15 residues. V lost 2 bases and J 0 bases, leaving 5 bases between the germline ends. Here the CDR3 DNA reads TGTGCCAGCAGTGAAACGGGCTCCTATAATTCACCCCTCCACTTT. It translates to CASSETGSYNSPLHF.

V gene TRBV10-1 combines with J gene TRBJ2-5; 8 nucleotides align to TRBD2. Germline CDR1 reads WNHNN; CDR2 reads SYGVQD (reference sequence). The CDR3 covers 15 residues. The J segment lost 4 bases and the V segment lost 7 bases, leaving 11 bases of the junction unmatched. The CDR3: CASNSGKGVPETQYF. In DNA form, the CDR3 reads TGCGCCAGCAATAGCGGGAAAGGGGTCCCAGAGACCCAGTACTTC.

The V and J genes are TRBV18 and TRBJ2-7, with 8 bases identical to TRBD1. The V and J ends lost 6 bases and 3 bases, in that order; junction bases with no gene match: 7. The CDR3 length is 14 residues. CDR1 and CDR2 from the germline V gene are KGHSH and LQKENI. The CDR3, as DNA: TGTGCCAGCTCGGATCAGGGGGCCCGCTACGAGCAGTACTTC. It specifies CASSDQGARYEQYF.

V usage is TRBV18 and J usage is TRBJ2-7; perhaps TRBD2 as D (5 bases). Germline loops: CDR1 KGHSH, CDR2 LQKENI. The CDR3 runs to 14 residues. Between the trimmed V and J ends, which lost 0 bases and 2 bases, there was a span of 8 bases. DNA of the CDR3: TGTGCCAGCTCACCACCGGCGGGTCCCTACGAGCAGTACTTC. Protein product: CASSPPAGPYEQYF.

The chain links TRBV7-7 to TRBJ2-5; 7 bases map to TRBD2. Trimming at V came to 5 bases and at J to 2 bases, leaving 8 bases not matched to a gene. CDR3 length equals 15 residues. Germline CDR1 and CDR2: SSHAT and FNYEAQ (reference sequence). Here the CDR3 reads CASSPSGGPQETQYF. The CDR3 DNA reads TGTGCCAGCAGCCCCTCGGGAGGACCTCAAGAGACCCAGTACTTC. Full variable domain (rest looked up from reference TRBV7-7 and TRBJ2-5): GAGVSQSPRYKVTKRGQDVTLRCDPISSHATLYWYQQALGQGPEFLTYFNYEAQPDKSGLPSDRFSAERPEGSISTLTIQRTEQRDSAMYRCASSPSGGPQETQYFGPGTRLLVL.

DNA for the CDR3: TGTGCCAGCTCACCACAGGGAGGGACCTACGAGCAGTACTTC. This encodes CASSPQGGTYEQYF. V gene TRBV18 combines with J gene TRBJ2-7, with 7 bases fitting TRBD2. V was pared by 1 base and J by 2 bases, with 2 bases of the junction left unmatched. CDR3 size: 14 residues. Germline CDR1 is KGHSH and CDR2 is LQKENI.

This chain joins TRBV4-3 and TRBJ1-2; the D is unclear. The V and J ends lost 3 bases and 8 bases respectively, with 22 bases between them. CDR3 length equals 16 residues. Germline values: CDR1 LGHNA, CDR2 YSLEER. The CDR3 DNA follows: TGCGCCAGCAGCCAGAATGCTGGACGGCCCTCGGAGGGCTACACCTTC. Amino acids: CASSQNAGRPSEGYTF.

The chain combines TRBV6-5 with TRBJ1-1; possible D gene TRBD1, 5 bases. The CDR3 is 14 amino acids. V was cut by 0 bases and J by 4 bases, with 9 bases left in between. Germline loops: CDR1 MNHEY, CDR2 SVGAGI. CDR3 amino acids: CASSYSGGITEAFF. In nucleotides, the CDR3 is TGTGCCAGCAGTTACTCGGGGGGGATCACTGAAGCTTTCTTT.

The CDR3 spells CASSPDYGYTF. CDR3 bases: TGTGCCAGCAGCCCAGACTATGGCTACACCTTC. This sequence joins TRBV7-6 and TRBJ1-2; D is unresolved. V was cut by 5 bases and J by 3 bases, with 4 bases left in between. In germline, CDR1 is SGHVS, CDR2 FNYEAQ. CDR3 length equals 11 residues.

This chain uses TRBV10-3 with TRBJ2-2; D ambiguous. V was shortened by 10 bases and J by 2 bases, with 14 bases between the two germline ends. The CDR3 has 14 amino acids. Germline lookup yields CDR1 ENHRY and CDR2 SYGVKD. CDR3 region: CATRRDANTGELFF. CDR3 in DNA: TGTGCCACCCGGCGAGACGCCAACACCGGGGAGCTGTTTTTT.

The CDR3 sequence is CASSPTTQGALGGEQYF. The CDR3 coding sequence is TGTGCCAGCAGCCCGACCACACAGGGGGCTTTAGGGGGCGAGCAGTACTTC. The chain combines TRBV5-5 with TRBJ2-7; TRBD1 matches 9 bases. The V gene's germline CDR1 is SGHKS and CDR2 YYEKEE (reference sequence). CDR3 length equals 17 residues. Trimming took 4 bases from V and 6 from J; bases not matched to a gene: 17.

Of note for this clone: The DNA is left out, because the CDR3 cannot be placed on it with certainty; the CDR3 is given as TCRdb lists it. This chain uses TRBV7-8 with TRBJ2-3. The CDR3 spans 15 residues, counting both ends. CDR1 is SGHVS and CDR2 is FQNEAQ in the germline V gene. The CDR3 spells CASSFGPGGADTQYF.

CDR3 loop: CASSSGGNTIYF. The CDR3 region has the DNA TGTGCCAGCAGTTCAGGAGGAAACACCATATATTTT. The chain joins TRBV28 to TRBJ1-3; no clear D gene. Trimming cost V 4 bases and J 4 bases, with 5 bases left between them. Germline-derived CDR1 and CDR2 are MDHEN and SYDVKM. This CDR3 region has 12 residues.

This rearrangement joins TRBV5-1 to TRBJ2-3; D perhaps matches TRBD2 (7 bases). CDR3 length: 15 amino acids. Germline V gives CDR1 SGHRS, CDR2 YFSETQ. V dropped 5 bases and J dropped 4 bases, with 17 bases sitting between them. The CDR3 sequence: CASRERTRGADTQYF. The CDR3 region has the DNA TGCGCCAGCAGAGAAAGGACTAGGGGGGCAGATACGCAGTATTTT.

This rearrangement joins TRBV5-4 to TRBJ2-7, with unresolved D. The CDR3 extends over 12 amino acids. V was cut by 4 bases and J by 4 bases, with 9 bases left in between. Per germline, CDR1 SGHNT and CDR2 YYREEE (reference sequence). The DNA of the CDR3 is TGTGCCAGCAGCCAGGTGGGGTACGAGCAGTACTTC. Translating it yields CASSQVGYEQYF.

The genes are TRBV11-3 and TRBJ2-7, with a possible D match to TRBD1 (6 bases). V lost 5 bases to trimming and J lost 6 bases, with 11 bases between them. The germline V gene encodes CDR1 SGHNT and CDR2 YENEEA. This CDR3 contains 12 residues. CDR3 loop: CASSPGTFEQYF. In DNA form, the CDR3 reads TGTGCCAGCAGCCCCGGGACATTCGAGCAGTACTTC. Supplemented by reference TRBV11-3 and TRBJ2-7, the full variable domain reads EAGVVQSPRYKIIEKKQPVAFWCNPISGHNTLYWYLQNLGQGPELLIRYENEEAVDDSQLPKDRFSAERLKGVDSTLKIQPAELGDSAVYLCASSPGTFEQYFGPGTRLTVT.